This entry is about one T cell receptor (beta chain). What this receptor recognizes is not known. Base qualities are not recorded, but no much larger clone differs from it by a single base. Amplification of TCR beta CDR3 regions was carried out from RNA transcripts. The TCR CDR3 was subjected to a first round of RT-PCR using the HTBI primer set and the Qiagen OneStep RT-PCR kit. The libraries were constructed in a second round of multiplex PCR and then size-selected and purified. Libraries were sequenced paired-end with 100 bp reads on an Illumina HiSeq2000. Turning to the authors' computational methods: Raw data were processed with SOAPnuke, discarding reads with adapters, uncalled bases, mean Phred below 15, or no exact constant-primer or identifier match. COPE v1.2.5 was used to merge the high-quality paired reads, and each unique nucleotide sequence was defined as a clonotype. MiTCR v1.1 was used to align clonotypes to the IMGT TRBV, TRBD and TRBJ reference segments. Only V-J combinations with frequency above 0.0001, covering 99% to 99.2% of repertoires, were analysed. A TCS score was defined as the ratio between F50 (clonal expansion) and ExV (chaos), using BLOSUM62-based TCRdist between CDR3 peptides within each V-J. Welch's t-statistics and random forest reduced roughly 530 V-J features to fewer than 15, which were used in a naive Bayes classifier (R e1071). Through fastp at Q25 and MiXCR, TCRdb rebuilt clones from the public reads, retaining in-frame beta chains. Entries are consolidated by CDR3 protein sequence, retaining the most common genes and DNA. For this entry, the V and J calls and clone size follow TCRdb and not the study's own pipeline. In all, the sample holds some 510,000 distinct CDR3 sequences, and under 60% of those were seen once. In total, the top ten clones hold about 7.8% of the sample.

This specimen belongs to a study of T cells in Graves' hyperthyroidism and ophthalmopathy (dated 2019 in TCRdb). Regarding the study in general: TCR V-J signatures able to tell the groups apart were searched for in a discovery cohort of approximately 95 patients, of whom roughly 42 had Graves' ophthalmopathy and under 65 had stable Graves' hyperthyroidism. Whether ophthalmopathy could be predicted prospectively was tested in an independent validation cohort made up of fewer than 20 hyperthyroidism patients plus 17 patients who later progressed to ophthalmopathy. For training and testing, the 100 or so patients in the discovery cohort were randomly divided in a 7:3 ratio. In addition, the study compared T-cell repertoires in thyroid tissue and in blood from roughly six Graves' hyperthyroidism patients. After sampling, hyperthyroidism patients received methimazole starting at 30 mg daily, and ophthalmopathy patients received high-dose intravenous methylprednisolone. The paper describes TCR Vbeta CDR3 sequencing of around 130 peripheral blood samples, made up of 40 to 45 ophthalmopathy patients, roughly 80 hyperthyroidism patients and about 17 progressor patients.

From its cysteine to its phenylalanine, the CDR3 spans 15 amino acids. Just the 45-base CDR3 DNA is kept, in frame starting at base 1. Per the germline V gene, SQVTM is the CDR1 and ANQGSEA is the CDR2. Study-wide conclusions, independent of this receptor: Sample size was not statistically predetermined, and investigators were not blinded to group allocation. In validation, progression to ophthalmopathy was predicted by the model with 55% to 71% sensitivity and about 72% specificity, a median of 6.5 months before onset. A model built on a 13 V-J signature distinguished ophthalmopathy from stable hyperthyroidism, reaching about 88% sensitivity and approximately 83% specificity in cross-validation and 80%/75% in testing. Most expanded thyroid clonotypes (frequency above 0.001) were also detected in blood, suggesting blood repertoires may reflect thyroid immune responses.

Stable Graves' hyperthyroidism was defined as the absence of progression to ophthalmopathy over 18 months of follow-up. The hyperthyroidism patients were between 18 and 65 years old and newly diagnosed, with a disease duration of less than 2 months. The study excluded patients with uncontrolled infections, other autoimmune diseases, pregnancy or lactation. Diagnoses relied on clinical symptoms, serum thyroxine and TRAb, thyroid ultrasound and orbital computed tomography. Total RNA was extracted with Trizol reagent, and quality was checked on an Agilent 2100 Bioanalyzer. The receptor chain draws on TRBV29-1 and TRBJ2-5; the junction holds 13 bases that match TRBD2. Sequencing was performed on peripheral blood or thyroid tissue (not recorded which). This receptor was identified in a woman aged 18 to 35 with Graves' hyperthyroidism. Donor details come from another sample of the same person, matched by shared clones. In nucleotide form, the sequence is TGCAGTGCGAGACCGGGACTAGCGGGAAAAGAGACCCAGTACTTC. Its protein reads: CSARPGLAGKETQYF.